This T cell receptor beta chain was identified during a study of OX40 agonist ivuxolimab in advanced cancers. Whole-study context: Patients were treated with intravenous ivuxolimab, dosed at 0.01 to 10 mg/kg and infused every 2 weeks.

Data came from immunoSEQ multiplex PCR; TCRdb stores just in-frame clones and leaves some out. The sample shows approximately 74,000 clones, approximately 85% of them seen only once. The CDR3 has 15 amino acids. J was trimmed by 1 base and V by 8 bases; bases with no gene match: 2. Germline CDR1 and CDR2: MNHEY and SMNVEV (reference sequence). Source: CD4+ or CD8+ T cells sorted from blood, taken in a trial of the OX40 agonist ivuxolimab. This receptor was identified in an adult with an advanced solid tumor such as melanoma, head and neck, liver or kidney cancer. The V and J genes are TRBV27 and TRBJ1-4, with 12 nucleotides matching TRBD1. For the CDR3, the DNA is TGTGCCAGCCGGGACAGGGGGCGAACTAATGAAAAACTGTTTTTT. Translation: CASRDRGRTNEKLFF. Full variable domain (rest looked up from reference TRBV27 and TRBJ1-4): EAQVTQNPRYLITVTGKKLTVTCSQNMNHEYMSWYRQDPGLGLRQIYYSMNVEVTDKGDVPEGYKVSRKEKRNFPLILESPSPNQTSLYFCASRDRGRTNEKLFFGSGTQLSVL.